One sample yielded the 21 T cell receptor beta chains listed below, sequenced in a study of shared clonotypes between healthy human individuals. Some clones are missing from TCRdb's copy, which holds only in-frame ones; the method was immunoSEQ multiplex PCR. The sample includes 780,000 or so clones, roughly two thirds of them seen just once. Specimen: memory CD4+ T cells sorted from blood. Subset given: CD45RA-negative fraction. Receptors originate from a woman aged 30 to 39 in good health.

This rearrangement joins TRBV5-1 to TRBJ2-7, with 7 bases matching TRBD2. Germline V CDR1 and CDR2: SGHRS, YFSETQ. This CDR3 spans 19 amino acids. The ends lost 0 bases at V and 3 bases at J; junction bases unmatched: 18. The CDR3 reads CASSLGFGQTSAGSYEQYF. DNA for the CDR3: TGCGCCAGCAGCTTGGGCTTTGGGCAAACTAGCGCGGGAAGCTACGAGCAGTACTTC.

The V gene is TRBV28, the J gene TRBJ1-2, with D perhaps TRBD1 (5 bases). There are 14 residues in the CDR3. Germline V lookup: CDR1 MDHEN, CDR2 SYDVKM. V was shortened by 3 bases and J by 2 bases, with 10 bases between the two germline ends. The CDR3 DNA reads TGTGCCAGCAGTTTTGAGGGGCAGAACTATGGCTACACCTTC. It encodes CASSFEGQNYGYTF.

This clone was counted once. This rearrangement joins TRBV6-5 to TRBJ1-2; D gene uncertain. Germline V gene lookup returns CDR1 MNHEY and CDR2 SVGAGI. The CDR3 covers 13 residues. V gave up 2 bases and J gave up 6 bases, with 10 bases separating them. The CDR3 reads CASSYALLDGYTF. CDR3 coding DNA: TGTGCCAGCAGTTACGCCCTACTGGATGGCTACACCTTC.

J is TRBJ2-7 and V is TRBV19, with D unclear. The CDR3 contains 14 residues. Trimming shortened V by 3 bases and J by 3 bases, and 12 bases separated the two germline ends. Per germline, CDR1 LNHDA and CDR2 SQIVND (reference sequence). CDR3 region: CASSISRFNYEQYF. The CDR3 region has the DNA TGTGCCAGTAGTATTAGTCGGTTTAACTACGAGCAGTACTTC.

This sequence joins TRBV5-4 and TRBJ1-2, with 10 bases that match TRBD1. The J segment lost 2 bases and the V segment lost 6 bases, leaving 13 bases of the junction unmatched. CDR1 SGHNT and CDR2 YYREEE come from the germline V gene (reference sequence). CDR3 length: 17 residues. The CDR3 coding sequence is TGTGCCAGCATAACCGGGACAGGGGAGATGGCAAACTATGGCTACACCTTC. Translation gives CASITGTGEMANYGYTF.

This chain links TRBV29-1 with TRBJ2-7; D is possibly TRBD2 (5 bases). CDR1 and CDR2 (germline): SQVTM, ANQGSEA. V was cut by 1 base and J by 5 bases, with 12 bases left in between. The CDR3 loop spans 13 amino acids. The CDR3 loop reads CSVEAGIGNEQYF. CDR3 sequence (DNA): TGCAGCGTTGAAGCGGGGATCGGCAACGAGCAGTACTTC.

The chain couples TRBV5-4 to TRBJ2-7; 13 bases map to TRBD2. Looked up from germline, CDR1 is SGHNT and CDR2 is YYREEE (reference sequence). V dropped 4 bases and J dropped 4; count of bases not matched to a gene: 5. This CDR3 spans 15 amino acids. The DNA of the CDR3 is TGTGCCAGCAGCGCCCGGACTAGCGGGAGATACGAGCAGTACTTC. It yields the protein CASSARTSGRYEQYF.

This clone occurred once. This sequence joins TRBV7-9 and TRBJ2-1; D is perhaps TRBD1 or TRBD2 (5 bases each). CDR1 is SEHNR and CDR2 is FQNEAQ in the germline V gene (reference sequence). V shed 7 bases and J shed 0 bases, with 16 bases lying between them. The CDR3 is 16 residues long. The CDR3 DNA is TGTGCCAGCATCGTAGAGGGGCCGAACTCCTACAATGAGCAGTTCTTC. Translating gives CASIVEGPNSYNEQFF.

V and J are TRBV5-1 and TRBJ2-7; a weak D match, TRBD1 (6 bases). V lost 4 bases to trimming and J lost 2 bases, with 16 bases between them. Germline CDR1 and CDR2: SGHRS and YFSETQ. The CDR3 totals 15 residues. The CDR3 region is CASSQGTPGPYEQYF. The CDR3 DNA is TGCGCCAGCAGCCAGGGGACCCCTGGGCCCTACGAGCAGTACTTC.

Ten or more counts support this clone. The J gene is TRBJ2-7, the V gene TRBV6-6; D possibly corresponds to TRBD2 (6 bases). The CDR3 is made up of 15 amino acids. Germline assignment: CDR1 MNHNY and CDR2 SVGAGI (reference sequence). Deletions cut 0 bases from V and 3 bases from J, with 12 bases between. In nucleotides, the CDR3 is TGTGCCAGCAGTTACTCGCGGGACGCCAACTACGAGCAGTACTTC. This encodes CASSYSRDANYEQYF.

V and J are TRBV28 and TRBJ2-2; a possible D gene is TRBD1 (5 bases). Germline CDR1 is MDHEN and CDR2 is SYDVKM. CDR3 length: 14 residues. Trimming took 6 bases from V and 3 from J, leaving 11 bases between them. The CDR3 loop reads CASRVRQYTGELFF. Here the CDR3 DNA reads TGTGCCAGCAGAGTCCGACAGTACACCGGGGAGCTGTTTTTT.

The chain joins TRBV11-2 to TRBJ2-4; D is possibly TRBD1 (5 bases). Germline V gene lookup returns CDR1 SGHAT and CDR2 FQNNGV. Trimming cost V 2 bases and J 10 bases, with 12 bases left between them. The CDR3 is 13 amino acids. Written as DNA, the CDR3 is TGTGCCAGCAGCTTAAAGACAGTTGGGATTCAGTACTTC. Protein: CASSLKTVGIQYF.

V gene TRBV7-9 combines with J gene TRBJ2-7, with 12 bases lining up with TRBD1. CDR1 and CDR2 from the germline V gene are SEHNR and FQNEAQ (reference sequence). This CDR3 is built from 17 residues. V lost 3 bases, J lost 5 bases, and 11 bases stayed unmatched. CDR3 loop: CASSFESGTGGSNEQYF. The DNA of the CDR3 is TGTGCCAGCAGCTTTGAATCCGGGACAGGGGGCTCTAACGAGCAGTACTTC.

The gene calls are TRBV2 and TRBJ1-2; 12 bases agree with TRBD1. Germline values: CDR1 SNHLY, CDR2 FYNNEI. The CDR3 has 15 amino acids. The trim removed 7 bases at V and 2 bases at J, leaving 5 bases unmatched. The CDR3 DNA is TGTGCCAGCACATCCGGGACAGGGGGCAACTATGGCTACACCTTC. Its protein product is CASTSGTGGNYGYTF.

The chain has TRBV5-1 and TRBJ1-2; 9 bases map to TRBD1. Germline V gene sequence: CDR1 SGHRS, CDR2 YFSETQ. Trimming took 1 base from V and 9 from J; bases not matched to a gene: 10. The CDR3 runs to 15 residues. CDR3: CASSLMWGTGSSYTF. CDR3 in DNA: TGCGCCAGCAGCTTGATGTGGGGGACAGGGTCTAGCTACACCTTC.

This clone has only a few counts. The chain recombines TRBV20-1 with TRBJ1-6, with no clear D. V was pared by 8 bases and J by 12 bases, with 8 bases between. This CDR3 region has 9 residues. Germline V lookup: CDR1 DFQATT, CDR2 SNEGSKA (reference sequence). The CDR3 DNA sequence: TGCAGTACTGCGCGACCCCTCCACTTT. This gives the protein CSTARPLHF.

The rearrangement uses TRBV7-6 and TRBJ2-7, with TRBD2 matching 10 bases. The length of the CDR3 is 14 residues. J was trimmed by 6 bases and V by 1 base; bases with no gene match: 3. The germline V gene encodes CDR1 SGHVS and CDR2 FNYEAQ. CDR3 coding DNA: TGTGCCAGCAGCTTAGGGCTAGCGGGAGTCGAGCAGTACTTC. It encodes CASSLGLAGVEQYF.

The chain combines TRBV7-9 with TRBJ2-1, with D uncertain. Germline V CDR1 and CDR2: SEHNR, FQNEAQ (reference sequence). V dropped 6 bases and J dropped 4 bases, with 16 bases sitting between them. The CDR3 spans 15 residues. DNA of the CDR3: TGTGCCAGCAGGGCGGTCTCTCGGGTGTACAATGAGCAGTTCTTC. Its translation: CASRAVSRVYNEQFF.

The CDR3 region has the DNA TGTGCCAGCAGTCCATTACAGGGACGAGCTTTCTTT. Protein: CASSPLQGRAFF. The gene calls are TRBV6-5 and TRBJ1-1; D is possibly TRBD1 (6 bases). CDR1 is MNHEY, CDR2 SVGAGI, per germline. Trimming stripped 5 bases from V and 10 bases from J, with 14 bases between. The CDR3 spans 12 residues.

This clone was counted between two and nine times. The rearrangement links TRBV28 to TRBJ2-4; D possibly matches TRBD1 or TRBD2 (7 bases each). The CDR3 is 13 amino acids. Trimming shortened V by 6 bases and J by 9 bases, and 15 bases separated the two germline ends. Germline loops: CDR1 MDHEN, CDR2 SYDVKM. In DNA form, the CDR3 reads TGTGCCAGCAGGATGACAGGGAGGGTCATTCAGTACTTC. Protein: CASRMTGRVIQYF. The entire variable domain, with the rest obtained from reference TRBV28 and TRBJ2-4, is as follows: DVKVTQSSRYLVKRTGEKVFLECVQDMDHENMFWYRQDPGLGLRLIYFSYDVKMKEKGDIPEGYSVSREKKERFSLILESASTNQTSMYLCASRMTGRVIQYFGAGTRLSVL.

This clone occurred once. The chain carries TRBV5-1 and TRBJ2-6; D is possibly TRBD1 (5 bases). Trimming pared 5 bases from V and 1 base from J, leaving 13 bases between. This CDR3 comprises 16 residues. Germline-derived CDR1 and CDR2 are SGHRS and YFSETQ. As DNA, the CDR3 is TGCGCCAGCAGAAGGCAGGGCCTATCTGGGGCCAACGTCCTGACTTTC. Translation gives CASRRQGLSGANVLTF.